The source of this T cell receptor beta chain is a study of T cell responses to AZD1222 COVID-19 vaccine. Study at large: Second-dose groups at about 4 or about 12 weeks were pooled. The study's findings and limits: Repertoires were obtained solely post-peak T cell response.

Note on this clone: Antigen: not known.

The table came from immunoSEQ multiplex PCR; TCRdb's copy has only in-frame clones and leaves some out. The sample lists fewer than 150,000 clones, around nine tenths seen once, with about 4.8% in the top ten. Unmatched junction bases numbered 7, after V lost 1 base and J lost 4 bases. The CDR3 spans 15 residues. The germline gives CDR1 LGHDT, CDR2 YNNKEL (reference sequence). The specimen was peripheral blood, collected on day 0 of AZD1222 vaccination. The chain joins TRBV3-1 (or the pseudogene TRBV3-2) to TRBJ2-7, with 7 bases lining up with TRBD2. The receptor was isolated from an adult in good health. CDR3 coding DNA: TGTGCCAGCAGCCAAGTTGCGGGAGCTGGGTACGAGCAGTACTTC. It encodes CASSQVAGAGYEQYF.